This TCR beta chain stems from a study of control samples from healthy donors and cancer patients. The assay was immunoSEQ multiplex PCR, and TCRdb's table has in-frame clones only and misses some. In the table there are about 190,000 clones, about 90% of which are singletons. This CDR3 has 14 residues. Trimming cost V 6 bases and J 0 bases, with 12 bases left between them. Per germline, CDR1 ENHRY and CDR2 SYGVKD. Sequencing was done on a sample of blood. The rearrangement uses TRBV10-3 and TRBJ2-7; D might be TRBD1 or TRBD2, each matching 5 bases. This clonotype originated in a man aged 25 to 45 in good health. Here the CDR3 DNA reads TGTGCCATCAGGTCCGGGACGGTCTCCTACGAGCAGTACTTC. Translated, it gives CAIRSGTVSYEQYF.